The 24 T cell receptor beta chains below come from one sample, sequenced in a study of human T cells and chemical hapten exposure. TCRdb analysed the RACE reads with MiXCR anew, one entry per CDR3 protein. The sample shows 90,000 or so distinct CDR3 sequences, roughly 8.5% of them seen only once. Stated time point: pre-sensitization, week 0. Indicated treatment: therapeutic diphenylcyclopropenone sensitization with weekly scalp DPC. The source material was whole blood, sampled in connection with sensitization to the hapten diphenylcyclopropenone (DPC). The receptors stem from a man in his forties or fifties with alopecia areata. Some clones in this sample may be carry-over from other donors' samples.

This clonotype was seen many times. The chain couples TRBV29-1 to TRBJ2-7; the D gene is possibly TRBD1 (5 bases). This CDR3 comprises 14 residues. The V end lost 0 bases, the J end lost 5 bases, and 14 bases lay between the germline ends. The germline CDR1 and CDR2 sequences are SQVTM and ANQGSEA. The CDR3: CSVEDRQTVDEQYF. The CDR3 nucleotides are TGCAGCGTTGAAGATCGGCAGACAGTCGACGAGCAGTACTTC.

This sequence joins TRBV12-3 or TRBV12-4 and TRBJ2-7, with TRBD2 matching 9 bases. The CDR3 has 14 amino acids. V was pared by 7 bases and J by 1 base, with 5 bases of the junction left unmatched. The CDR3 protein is CASNSGSNSYEQYF. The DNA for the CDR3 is TGTGCCAGCAATAGCGGGAGCAATTCCTACGAGCAGTACTTC.

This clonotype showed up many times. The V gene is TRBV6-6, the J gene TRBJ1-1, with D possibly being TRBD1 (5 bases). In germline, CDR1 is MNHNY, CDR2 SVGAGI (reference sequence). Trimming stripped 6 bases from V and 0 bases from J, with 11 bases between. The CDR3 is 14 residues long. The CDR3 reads CASSWDLVNTEAFF. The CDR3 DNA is TGTGCCAGCAGCTGGGACTTGGTGAACACTGAAGCTTTCTTT.

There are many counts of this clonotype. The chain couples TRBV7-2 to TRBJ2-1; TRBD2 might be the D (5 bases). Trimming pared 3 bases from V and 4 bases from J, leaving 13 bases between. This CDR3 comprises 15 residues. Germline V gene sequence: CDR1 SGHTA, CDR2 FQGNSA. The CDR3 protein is CASSLSLALYNEQFF. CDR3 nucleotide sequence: TGTGCCAGCAGCTTGAGTCTAGCACTTTACAATGAGCAGTTCTTC. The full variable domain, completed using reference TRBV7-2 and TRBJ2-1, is GAGVSQSPSNKVTEKGKDVELRCDPISGHTALYWYRQSLGQGLEFLIYFQGNSAPDKSGLPSDRFSAERTGGSVSTLTIQRTQQEDSAVYLCASSLSLALYNEQFFGPGTRLTVL.

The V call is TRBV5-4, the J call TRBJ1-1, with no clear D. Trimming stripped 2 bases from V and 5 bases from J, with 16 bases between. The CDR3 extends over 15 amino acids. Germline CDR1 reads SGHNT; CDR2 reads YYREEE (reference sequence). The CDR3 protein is CASSFRDHLQTEAFF. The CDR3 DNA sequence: TGTGCCAGCAGCTTTAGGGATCATCTACAAACTGAAGCTTTCTTT.

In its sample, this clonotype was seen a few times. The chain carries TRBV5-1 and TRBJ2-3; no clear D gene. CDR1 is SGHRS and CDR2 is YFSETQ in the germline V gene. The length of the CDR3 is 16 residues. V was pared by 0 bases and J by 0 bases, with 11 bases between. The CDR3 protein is CASSLDATPSTDTQYF. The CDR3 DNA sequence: TGCGCCAGCAGCTTGGATGCGACCCCAAGCACAGATACGCAGTATTTT. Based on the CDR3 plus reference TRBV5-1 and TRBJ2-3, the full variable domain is KAGVTQTPRYLIKTRGQQVTLSCSPISGHRSVSWYQQTPGQGLQFLFEYFSETQRNKGNFPGRFSGRQFSNSRSEMNVSTLELGDSALYLCASSLDATPSTDTQYFGPGTRLTVL.

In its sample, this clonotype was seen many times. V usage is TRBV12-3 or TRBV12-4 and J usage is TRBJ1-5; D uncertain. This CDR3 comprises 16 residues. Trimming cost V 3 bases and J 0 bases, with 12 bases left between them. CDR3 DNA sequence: TGTGCCAGCAGTTTGGTCACGGGCCATAGCAATCAGCCCCAGCATTTT. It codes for CASSLVTGHSNQPQHF.

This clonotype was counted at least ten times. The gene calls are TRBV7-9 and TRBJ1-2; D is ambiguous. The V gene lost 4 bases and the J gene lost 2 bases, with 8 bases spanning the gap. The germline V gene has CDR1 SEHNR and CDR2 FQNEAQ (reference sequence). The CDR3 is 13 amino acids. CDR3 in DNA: TGTGCCAGCAGCTCACAGTGGAACTATGGCTACACCTTC. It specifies CASSSQWNYGYTF.

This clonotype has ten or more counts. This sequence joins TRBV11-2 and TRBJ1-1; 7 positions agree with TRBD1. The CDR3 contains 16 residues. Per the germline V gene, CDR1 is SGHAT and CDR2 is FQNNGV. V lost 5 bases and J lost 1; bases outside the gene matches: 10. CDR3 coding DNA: TGTGCCAGCAGCACGTGGACAGGTGAATCGAACACTGAAGCTTTCTTT. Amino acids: CASSTWTGESNTEAFF.

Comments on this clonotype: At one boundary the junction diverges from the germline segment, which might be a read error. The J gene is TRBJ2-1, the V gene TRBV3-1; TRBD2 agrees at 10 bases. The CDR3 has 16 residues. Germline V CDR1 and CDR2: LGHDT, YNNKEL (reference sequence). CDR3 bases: TGTGTCAGCAGCCAATCGGGACTAGCGCCGTACAATGAGCAGTTCTTC. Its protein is CVSSQSGLAPYNEQFF.

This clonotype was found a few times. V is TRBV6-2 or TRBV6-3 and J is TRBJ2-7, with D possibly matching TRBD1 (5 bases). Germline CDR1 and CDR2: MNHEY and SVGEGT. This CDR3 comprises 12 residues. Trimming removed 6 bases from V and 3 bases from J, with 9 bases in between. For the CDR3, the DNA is TGTGCCAGCAGATCAGGGTTCTACGAGCAGTACTTC. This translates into CASRSGFYEQYF.

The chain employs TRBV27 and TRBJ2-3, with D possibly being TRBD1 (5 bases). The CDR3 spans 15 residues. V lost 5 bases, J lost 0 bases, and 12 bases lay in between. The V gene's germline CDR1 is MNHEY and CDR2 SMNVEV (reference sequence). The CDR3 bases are TGTGCCAGCAGTCCAACCAGGACAAGCACAGATACGCAGTATTTT. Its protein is CASSPTRTSTDTQYF.

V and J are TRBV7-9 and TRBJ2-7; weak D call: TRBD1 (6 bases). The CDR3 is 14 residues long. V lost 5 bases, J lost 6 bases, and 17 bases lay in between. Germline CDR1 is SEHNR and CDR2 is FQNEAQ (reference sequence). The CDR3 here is CASSPRDTTGEQYF. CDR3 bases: TGTGCCAGCAGCCCTCGGGACACTACGGGCGAGCAGTACTTC.

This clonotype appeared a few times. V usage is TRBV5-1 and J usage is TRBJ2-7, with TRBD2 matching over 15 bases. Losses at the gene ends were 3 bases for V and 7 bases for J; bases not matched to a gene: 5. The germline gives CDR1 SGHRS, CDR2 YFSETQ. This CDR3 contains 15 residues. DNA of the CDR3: TGCGCCAGCAGCTCGGGACTAGCGGGAGGCGAAGAGCAGTACTTC. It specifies CASSSGLAGGEEQYF.

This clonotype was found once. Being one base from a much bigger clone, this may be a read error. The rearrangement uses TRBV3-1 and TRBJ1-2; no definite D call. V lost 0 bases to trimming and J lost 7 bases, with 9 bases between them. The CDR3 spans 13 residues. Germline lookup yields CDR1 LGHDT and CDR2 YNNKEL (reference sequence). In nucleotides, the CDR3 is TGTGCCAGCAGCCAAGATCCGTACTGTGGCTACACCTTC. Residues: CASSQDPYCGYTF. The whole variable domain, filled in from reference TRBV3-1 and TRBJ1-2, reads DTAVSQTPKYLVTQMGNDKSIKCEQNLGHDTMYWYKQDSKKFLKIMFSYNNKELIINETVPNRFSPKSPDKAHLNLHINSLELGDSAVYFCASSQDPYCGYTFGSGTRLTVV.

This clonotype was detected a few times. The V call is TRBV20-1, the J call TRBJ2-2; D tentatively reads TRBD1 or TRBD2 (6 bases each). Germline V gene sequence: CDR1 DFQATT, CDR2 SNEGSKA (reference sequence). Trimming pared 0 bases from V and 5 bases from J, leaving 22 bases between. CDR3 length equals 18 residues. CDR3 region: CSARDWGAGRSSTGELFF. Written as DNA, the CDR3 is TGCAGTGCTAGAGATTGGGGGGCGGGACGTTCTTCTACCGGGGAGCTGTTTTTT.

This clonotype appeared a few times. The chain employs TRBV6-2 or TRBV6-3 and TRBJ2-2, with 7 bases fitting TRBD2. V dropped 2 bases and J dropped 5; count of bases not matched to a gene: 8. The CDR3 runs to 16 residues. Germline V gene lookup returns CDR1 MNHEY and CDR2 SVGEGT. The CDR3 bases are TGTGCCAGCAGTTACCCCAGCGGGATGGGTACCGGGGAGCTGTTTTTT. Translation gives CASSYPSGMGTGELFF.

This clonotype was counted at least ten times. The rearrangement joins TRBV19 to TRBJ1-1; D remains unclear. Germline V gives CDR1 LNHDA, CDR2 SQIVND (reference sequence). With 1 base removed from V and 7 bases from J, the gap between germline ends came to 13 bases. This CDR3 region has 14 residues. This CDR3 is CASSIGDRYNEAFF. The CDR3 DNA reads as TGTGCCAGTAGTATAGGAGACCGCTACAATGAAGCTTTCTTT.

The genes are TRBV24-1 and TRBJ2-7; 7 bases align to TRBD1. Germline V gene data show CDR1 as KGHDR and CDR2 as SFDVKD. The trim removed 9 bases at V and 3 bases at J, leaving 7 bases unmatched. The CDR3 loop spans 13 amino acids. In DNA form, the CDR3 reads TGTGCCACCGAAGGGGGCGAAAGCTACGAGCAGTACTTC. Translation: CATEGGESYEQYF.

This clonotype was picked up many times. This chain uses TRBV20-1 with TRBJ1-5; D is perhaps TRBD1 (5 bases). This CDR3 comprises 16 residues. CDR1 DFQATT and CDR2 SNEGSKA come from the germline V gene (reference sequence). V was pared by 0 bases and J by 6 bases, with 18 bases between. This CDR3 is CSARDWAGRLSQPQHF. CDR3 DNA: TGCAGTGCTAGAGATTGGGCAGGGAGGCTCAGTCAGCCCCAGCATTTT.

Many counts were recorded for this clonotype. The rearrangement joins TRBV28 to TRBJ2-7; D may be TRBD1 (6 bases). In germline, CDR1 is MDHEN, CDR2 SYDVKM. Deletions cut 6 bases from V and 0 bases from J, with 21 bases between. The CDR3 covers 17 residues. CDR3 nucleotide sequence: TGTGCCAGCAGCCCTCGAACCGACAGGCCCCTCTCCTACGAGCAGTACTTC. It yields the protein CASSPRTDRPLSYEQYF.

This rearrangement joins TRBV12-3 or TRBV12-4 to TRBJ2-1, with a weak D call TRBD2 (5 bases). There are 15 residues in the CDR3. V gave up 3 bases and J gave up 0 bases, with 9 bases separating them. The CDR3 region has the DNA TGTGCCAGCAGTTTCCGGAGGTCCTCCTACAATGAGCAGTTCTTC. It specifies CASSFRRSSYNEQFF.

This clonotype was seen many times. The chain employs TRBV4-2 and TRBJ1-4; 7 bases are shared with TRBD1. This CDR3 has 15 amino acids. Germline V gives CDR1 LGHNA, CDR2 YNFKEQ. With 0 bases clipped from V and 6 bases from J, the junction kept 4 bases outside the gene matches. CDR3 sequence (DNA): TGTGCCAGCAGCCAAGAAGGGACAGTCGATGAAAAACTGTTTTTT. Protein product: CASSQEGTVDEKLFF.

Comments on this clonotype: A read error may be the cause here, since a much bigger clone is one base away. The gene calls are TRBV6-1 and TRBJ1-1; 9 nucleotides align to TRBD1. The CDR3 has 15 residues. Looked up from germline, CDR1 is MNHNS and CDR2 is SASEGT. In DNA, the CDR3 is TGTGCCAGCAGGCTACAGGGACAGGGAGGGACTGAAGCTTTATTT. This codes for CASRLQGQGGTEALF.